The 21 T cell receptor beta chains reported below all come from one sample, sequenced in a study of shared clonotypes between healthy human individuals (dated by TCRdb to about 2020). The library came from the immunoSEQ multiplex PCR assay. TCRdb stores this immuneACCESS table with in-frame sequences only. Part of the clones is absent; in the studies checked, under half of the shortfall reflects unresolved V genes, and no reason is known for the rest. This sample lists 950,000 to 1,200,000 clones; roughly 80% were detected once. The ten largest clonotypes hold roughly 0.82% of the sample. The sequenced sample consisted of memory CD4+ T cells from PBMCs. The cell subset or site label for this specimen denotes: CD45RA-negative fraction. The receptors were gathered from a man in his late teens or twenties in good health. Some clones in this sample may be carry-over from other donors' samples.

The J gene is TRBJ1-1, the V gene TRBV15; no clear D. Germline-derived CDR1 and CDR2 are LNHNV and YYDKDF (reference sequence). CDR3 length: 15 residues. The V gene lost 0 bases and the J gene lost 3 bases, with 11 bases spanning the gap. The CDR3 reads CATSRDAGGDTEAFF. The DNA for the CDR3 is TGTGCCACCAGCAGAGATGCCGGCGGGGACACTGAAGCTTTCTTT.

In its sample, this clone was seen a few times. V usage is TRBV5-8 and J usage is TRBJ1-5; a possible D gene is TRBD1 (5 bases). CDR3 length equals 14 residues. CDR1 and CDR2 (germline): SGHTS, YDEGEE. V lost 2 bases and J 3 bases, leaving 9 bases between the germline ends. CDR3 sequence reads: CASSFGAINQPQHF. As DNA, the CDR3 is TGTGCCAGCAGCTTTGGGGCGATCAATCAGCCCCAGCATTTT.

This rearrangement joins TRBV4-2 to TRBJ2-5; D unresolved. CDR3 size: 15 residues. CDR1 is LGHNA, CDR2 YNFKEQ, per germline. V dropped 6 bases and J dropped 5 bases, with 19 bases sitting between them. The CDR3 DNA sequence: TGTGCCAGCAGTTTAAGGTCTCAAGTTCAGGAGACCCAGTACTTC. This gives the protein CASSLRSQVQETQYF.

This chain joins TRBV30 and TRBJ2-1; D might be TRBD1 or TRBD2, each matching 5 bases. Germline CDR1 GTSNPN, CDR2 SVGIG (reference sequence). Trimming stripped 2 bases from V and 6 bases from J, with 11 bases between. The CDR3 length is 13 residues. CDR3 residues: CAWSPGLRNEQFF. CDR3 sequence (DNA): TGTGCCTGGAGTCCGGGGCTTCGCAATGAGCAGTTCTTC.

The chain links TRBV28 to TRBJ2-1, with TRBD2 matching 7 bases. The trim removed 3 bases at V and 6 bases at J, leaving 11 bases unmatched. Per the germline V gene, CDR1 is MDHEN and CDR2 is SYDVKM. The CDR3 sequence is 16 residues long. The CDR3 loop is CASSFISGRQPNEQFF. DNA of the CDR3: TGTGCCAGCAGTTTCATTAGCGGGCGCCAACCCAATGAGCAGTTCTTC. The whole variable domain, filled in from reference TRBV28 and TRBJ2-1, reads DVKVTQSSRYLVKRTGEKVFLECVQDMDHENMFWYRQDPGLGLRLIYFSYDVKMKEKGDIPEGYSVSREKKERFSLILESASTNQTSMYLCASSFISGRQPNEQFFGPGTRLTVL.

This chain uses TRBV13 with TRBJ2-7; 9 nucleotides agree with TRBD1. CDR3 length equals 17 residues. J was trimmed by 0 bases and V by 5 bases; bases with no gene match: 11. Germline values: CDR1 PRHDT, CDR2 FYEKMQ (reference sequence). CDR3 nucleotide sequence: TGTGCCAGCAGCGCTGAGTCCACAGGGGGCCGCTCCTACGAGCAGTACTTC. Translation gives CASSAESTGGRSYEQYF.

The rearrangement links TRBV7-6 to TRBJ1-5, with 8 bases that match TRBD1. Trimming at V came to 5 bases and at J to 5 bases, leaving 8 bases not matched to a gene. The CDR3 loop spans 15 amino acids. Germline lookup yields CDR1 SGHVS and CDR2 FNYEAQ. The CDR3 region is CASSPGQGTYQPQHF. The CDR3 region has the DNA TGTGCCAGCAGCCCCGGACAGGGAACCTATCAGCCCCAGCATTTT.

The chain links TRBV5-1 to TRBJ2-7; TRBD1 might be the D (6 bases). CDR3 length: 16 amino acids. The germline V gene encodes CDR1 SGHRS and CDR2 YFSETQ. The V end was cut by 0 bases, the J end by 2 bases, with 15 bases between. The CDR3 coding sequence is TGCGCCAGCAGCTTGGTGCTGGACAGAGAACCCTACGAGCAGTACTTC. Residues: CASSLVLDREPYEQYF.

The chain is built from TRBV6-5 and TRBJ1-2; D remains unclear. The CDR3 is 15 amino acids. Trimming cost V 2 bases and J 4 bases, with 14 bases left between them. Per the germline V gene, CDR1 is MNHEY and CDR2 is SVGAGI. Here the CDR3 reads CASSYRWRGTYGYTF. The CDR3, as DNA: TGTGCCAGCAGTTACCGATGGCGGGGTACCTATGGCTACACCTTC.

This clone was seen just once. The chain recombines TRBV5-1 with TRBJ1-4; no firm D call. The CDR3 contains 13 residues. Germline CDR1 SGHRS, CDR2 YFSETQ. V shed 2 bases and J shed 7 bases, with 9 bases lying between them. Written as DNA, the CDR3 is TGCGCCAGCAGCTTTATGGGGAGTGAAAAACTGTTTTTT. The encoded protein is CASSFMGSEKLFF. The entire variable domain, with the rest obtained from reference TRBV5-1 and TRBJ1-4, is as follows: KAGVTQTPRYLIKTRGQQVTLSCSPISGHRSVSWYQQTPGQGLQFLFEYFSETQRNKGNFPGRFSGRQFSNSRSEMNVSTLELGDSALYLCASSFMGSEKLFFGSGTQLSVL.

The genes are TRBV7-9 and TRBJ2-5, with 9 bases identical to TRBD1. Per the germline V gene, CDR1 is SEHNR and CDR2 is FQNEAQ (reference sequence). This CDR3 is 17 amino acids long. After removal of 5 bases from V and 2 bases from J, the junction contained 12 bases not matched to a gene. Here the CDR3 DNA reads TGTGCCAGCAGCGTAACAGGGGGCGCCGACCGACAAGAGACCCAGTACTTC. It codes for CASSVTGGADRQETQYF.

V usage is TRBV30 and J usage is TRBJ2-7, with TRBD2 matching 11 bases. The CDR3 runs to 18 residues. Germline V CDR1 and CDR2: GTSNPN, SVGIG (reference sequence). With 2 bases clipped from V and 0 bases from J, the junction kept 12 bases outside the gene matches. The CDR3 spells CAWSPRLAGRVGSYEQYF. CDR3 DNA: TGTGCCTGGAGTCCCCGACTAGCGGGGAGAGTCGGCTCCTACGAGCAGTACTTC.

In this sample, this clone turned up once. The rearrangement links TRBV6-1 to TRBJ1-1, with 10 positions matching TRBD1. V lost 2 bases to trimming and J lost 11 bases; unmatched junction nucleotides: 8. The CDR3 spans 14 residues. The germline CDR1 and CDR2 sequences are MNHNS and SASEGT. The CDR3, as DNA: TGTGCCAGCAGTGAATTGCGGGACAGGGGACGCGCTTTCTTT. Protein sequence: CASSELRDRGRAFF.

The CDR3: CASSLLGAGANVLTF. The CDR3 DNA follows: TGTGCCAGCAGCCTACTGGGGGCAGGGGCCAACGTCCTGACTTTC. The genes are TRBV28 and TRBJ2-6, with D maybe TRBD1 (6 bases). CDR1 is MDHEN and CDR2 is SYDVKM in the germline V gene. Trimming pared 6 bases from V and 4 bases from J, leaving 13 bases between. CDR3 length: 15 amino acids.

This CDR3 reads CASSQVPVLSTDTQYF. CDR3 coding DNA: TGCGCCAGCAGCCAAGTCCCGGTACTTAGCACAGATACGCAGTATTTT. The chain employs TRBV4-1 and TRBJ2-3; D unclear. Trimming pared 1 base from V and 0 bases from J, leaving 11 bases between. This CDR3 is 16 amino acids long. The germline gives CDR1 MGHRA, CDR2 YSYEKL.

The chain is built from TRBV11-2 and TRBJ1-1; TRBD1 matches 9 bases. Per germline, CDR1 SGHAT and CDR2 FQNNGV. The length of the CDR3 is 17 residues. J lost 3 bases, V lost 2 bases, and 10 bases had no gene match. CDR3 in DNA: TGTGCCAGCAGCTTAAGTTTAGGGACAGGGACCTACACTGAAGCTTTCTTT. Translated: CASSLSLGTGTYTEAFF. Drawing the rest from reference TRBV11-2 and TRBJ1-1, the complete variable domain is EAGVAQSPRYKIIEKRQSVAFWCNPISGHATLYWYQQILGQGPKLLIQFQNNGVVDDSQLPKDRFSAERLKGVDSTLKIQPAKLEDSAVYLCASSLSLGTGTYTEAFFGQGTRLTVV.

The CDR3 reads CASSDSTSGYNEQFF. The CDR3 DNA follows: TGTGCCAGCAGTGACTCGACTAGCGGGTACAATGAGCAGTTCTTC. V gene TRBV6-4 combines with J gene TRBJ2-1; 10 bases line up with TRBD2. Germline-derived CDR1 and CDR2 are MRHNA and SNTAGT. V lost 0 bases, J lost 4 bases, and 0 bases stayed unmatched. The CDR3 totals 15 residues.

This clone was observed a single time. V usage is TRBV28 and J usage is TRBJ2-1; 15 nucleotides agree with TRBD2. The V segment lost 5 bases and the J segment 2 bases; nucleotides outside the gene matches: 10. This CDR3 comprises 19 residues. The V gene's germline CDR1 is MDHEN and CDR2 SYDVKM. As DNA, the CDR3 is TGTGCCAGCAGTAAAGTGCTGGGACTAGCGGGAGGTACCTACAATGAGCAGTTCTTC. It is translated as CASSKVLGLAGGTYNEQFF.

The table lists this clone with a count of one. V and J are TRBV19 and TRBJ1-1; 10 bases align to TRBD1. With 6 bases clipped from V and 4 bases from J, the junction kept 5 bases outside the gene matches. The germline V gene has CDR1 LNHDA and CDR2 SQIVND (reference sequence). This CDR3 spans 14 amino acids. As DNA, the CDR3 is TGTGCCAGTAGGCCTGGACAGGGGGTCACTGAAGCTTTCTTT. Protein product: CASRPGQGVTEAFF.

The rearrangement uses TRBV10-3 and TRBJ1-3, with 7 bases matching TRBD1. Germline V gene data show CDR1 as ENHRY and CDR2 as SYGVKD. Trimming cost V 0 bases and J 0 bases; bases outside gene matches: 8. This CDR3 is built from 18 residues. Written as DNA, the CDR3 is TGTGCCATCAGTGAGTCCGCGACAGGGCCACTCTCTGGAAACACCATATATTTT. Translation gives CAISESATGPLSGNTIYF.

The V gene is TRBV5-1, the J gene TRBJ2-1; D ambiguous. CDR3 size: 16 residues. The V end lost 0 bases, the J end lost 0 bases, and 10 bases lay between the germline ends. CDR1 and CDR2 from the germline V gene are SGHRS and YFSETQ. The CDR3 loop is CASSLDKMSSYNEQFF. CDR3 DNA: TGCGCCAGCAGCTTGGACAAGATGAGCTCCTACAATGAGCAGTTCTTC. The variable domain in full, with the rest retrieved from reference TRBV5-1 and TRBJ2-1, is KAGVTQTPRYLIKTRGQQVTLSCSPISGHRSVSWYQQTPGQGLQFLFEYFSETQRNKGNFPGRFSGRQFSNSRSEMNVSTLELGDSALYLCASSLDKMSSYNEQFFGPGTRLTVL.